Listed here are 32 T cell receptor beta chains from one sample, sequenced in a study of a mutant IDH1 vaccine in newly diagnosed glioma. Sequencing was performed with immunoSEQ multiplex PCR; in TCRdb, only in-frame clones are kept and a portion is missing. The table has tens of thousands of clones, more than 90% seen once. The time point here: baseline, week 1 (first vaccination visit). Sample treatment: pre-vaccination baseline after standard-of-care therapy. Specimen: PBMCs, collected from a glioma patient treated with radiotherapy, temozolomide or both. These receptors were taken from a man aged 18 to 35 with glioma.

The gene calls are TRBV28 and TRBJ1-1, with D possibly TRBD1 on 5 matching bases. Germline V gene lookup returns CDR1 MDHEN and CDR2 SYDVKM. This CDR3 has 14 residues. V gave up 6 bases and J gave up 4 bases, with 15 bases separating them. CDR3 sequence: CASSRGREVTEAFF. CDR3 sequence (DNA): TGTGCCAGCAGCCGGGGACGGGAGGTCACTGAAGCTTTCTTT.

This chain uses TRBV11-2 with TRBJ1-1, with D hard to call. The CDR3 extends over 13 amino acids. Between the trimmed V and J ends, which lost 3 bases and 3 bases, there was a span of 8 bases. The germline V gene has CDR1 SGHAT and CDR2 FQNNGV. The CDR3 loop reads CASSFTGDTEAFF. CDR3 sequence (DNA): TGTGCCAGCAGCTTTACGGGAGACACTGAAGCTTTCTTT.

The chain combines TRBV5-5 with TRBJ2-5; D could derive from TRBD1 or TRBD2 (5 bases each). V was pared by 2 bases and J by 3 bases, with 17 bases between. The CDR3 runs 16 residues. Germline V gives CDR1 SGHKS, CDR2 YYEKEE (reference sequence). The CDR3 DNA reads TGTGCCAGCAGCTTAGTCTCCGGGGACCCCAAAGAGACCCAGTACTTC. It translates to CASSLVSGDPKETQYF.

This clone was counted once. This sequence joins TRBV5-1 and TRBJ2-7; no clear D. There are 12 residues in the CDR3. V lost 2 bases to trimming and J lost 4 bases, with 7 bases between them. In germline, CDR1 is SGHRS, CDR2 YFSETQ. The CDR3 loop is CASSFDTYEQYF. The CDR3 DNA reads TGCGCCAGCAGCTTTGACACTTACGAGCAGTACTTC.

The J gene is TRBJ1-2, the V gene TRBV7-2; tentatively, D is TRBD1 (6 bases). The CDR3 is 14 residues long. V dropped 1 base and J dropped 4 bases, with 10 bases sitting between them. CDR1 and CDR2 from the germline V gene are SGHTA and FQGNSA. CDR3 sequence reads: CASSLGGDTYGYTF. The CDR3 nucleotides read TGTGCCAGCAGCTTAGGGGGGGACACCTATGGCTACACCTTC. Full variable domain (outside the CDR3, taken from reference TRBV7-2 and TRBJ1-2): GAGVSQSPSNKVTEKGKDVELRCDPISGHTALYWYRQSLGQGLEFLIYFQGNSAPDKSGLPSDRFSAERTGGSVSTLTIQRTQQEDSAVYLCASSLGGDTYGYTFGSGTRLTVV.

The chain carries TRBV15 and TRBJ1-1; 10 nucleotides match TRBD1. Germline trimming cut 1 base from V and 10 bases from J; bases unmatched to any gene: 3. This CDR3 comprises 13 residues. CDR1 is LNHNV and CDR2 is YYDKDF in the germline V gene (reference sequence). The chain's CDR3 is CATSRGQGASAFF. The CDR3 DNA is TGTGCCACCAGCAGAGGACAGGGGGCCTCAGCTTTCTTT.

This clone is classed as medium-sized. The rearrangement joins TRBV10-3 to TRBJ2-7, with D hard to call. This CDR3 has 12 amino acids. The V and J ends lost 6 bases and 2 bases respectively, with 8 bases between them. Germline CDR1 and CDR2: ENHRY and SYGVKD. The CDR3 DNA follows: TGTGCCATCAGCCGGGTAGCCTACGAGCAGTACTTC. This codes for CAISRVAYEQYF.

The V and J genes are TRBV19 and TRBJ2-5; D possibly corresponds to TRBD2 (6 bases). The germline gives CDR1 LNHDA, CDR2 SQIVND (reference sequence). V dropped 3 bases and J dropped 5 bases, with 10 bases sitting between them. The CDR3 length is 13 residues. The DNA for the CDR3 is TGTGCCAGTAGTATGGTGGCGGGGGAGACCCAGTACTTC. It is translated as CASSMVAGETQYF.

This clone was observed a handful of times. The chain employs TRBV4-3 and TRBJ2-3; D perhaps matches TRBD2 (6 bases). Germline CDR1 is LGHNA and CDR2 is YSLEER. The CDR3 spans 14 residues. V was cut by 0 bases and J by 4 bases, with 8 bases left in between. As DNA, the CDR3 is TGCGCCAGCAGCCAAGAGTGGGGGGCAGATACGCAGTATTTT. It yields the protein CASSQEWGADTQYF.

The gene calls are TRBV6-5 and TRBJ1-1, with D possibly TRBD1 on 6 matching bases. Germline CDR1 and CDR2: MNHEY and SVGAGI. The CDR3 has 15 amino acids. Trimming took 4 bases from V and 0 from J, leaving 12 bases between them. Here the CDR3 reads CASSFQQGVNTEAFF. CDR3 DNA: TGTGCCAGCAGTTTCCAACAGGGTGTGAACACTGAAGCTTTCTTT.

This chain joins TRBV5-8 and TRBJ1-5; D unresolved. V gave up 4 bases and J gave up 12 bases, with 17 bases separating them. The CDR3 spans 13 residues. Germline CDR1 and CDR2: SGHTS and YDEGEE. The CDR3 DNA reads as TGTGCCAGCAGCCCTGTAACCCCAGTGCGCCAGCATTTT. Residues: CASSPVTPVRQHF.

This chain connects TRBV7-2 to TRBJ2-1, with 11 positions matching TRBD2. V shed 10 bases, J shed 6 bases, and the junction held 11 bases outside the gene matches. There are 15 residues in the CDR3. Germline lookup yields CDR1 SGHTA and CDR2 FQGNSA. CDR3 bases: TGTGCCACTTTAGCGGGAGGGCAAGTGGGCAATGAGCAGTTCTTC. It is translated as CATLAGGQVGNEQFF.

In its sample, this clone ranks as medium-sized. The chain is built from TRBV9 and TRBJ2-3, with 12 bases fitting TRBD2. V lost 3 bases, J lost 6 bases, and 8 bases stayed unmatched. Germline-derived CDR1 and CDR2 are SGDLS and YYNGEE. CDR3 length: 16 amino acids. The CDR3 loop reads CASSGLAGGPADTQYF. The CDR3 DNA reads TGTGCCAGCAGCGGTCTAGCGGGAGGGCCAGCGGATACGCAGTATTTT.

Written as DNA, the CDR3 is TGTGCCAGCAGCAAAGCGCTAAAAGGGGGAAATCAGCCCCAGCATTTT. It translates to CASSKALKGGNQPQHF. The gene calls are TRBV21-1 and TRBJ1-5; TRBD1, the D gene given by the table, was not confirmed from the DNA. TRBV21-1 is a listed pseudogene. The CDR3 has 16 residues.

V gene TRBV4-2 combines with J gene TRBJ1-6; no reliable D call. Between the trimmed V and J ends, which lost 1 base and 0 bases, there was a span of 10 bases. The CDR3 has 17 residues. Germline loops: CDR1 LGHNA, CDR2 YNFKEQ. The CDR3: CASSQGGRSSYNSPLHF. CDR3 sequence (DNA): TGTGCCAGCAGCCAAGGCGGCAGGAGCTCCTATAATTCACCCCTCCACTTT.

The chain employs TRBV4-2 and TRBJ2-7, with 9 bases matching TRBD1. With 6 bases clipped from V and 2 bases from J, the junction kept 8 bases outside the gene matches. Germline assignment: CDR1 LGHNA and CDR2 YNFKEQ. The CDR3 has 15 residues. The CDR3 loop reads CASSSGQGRTYEQYF. The CDR3 DNA reads TGTGCCAGCAGTTCCGGACAGGGGCGAACCTACGAGCAGTACTTC.

The chain uses TRBV27 and TRBJ2-5; 8 bases line up with TRBD2. V was clipped by 5 bases and J by 4 bases; unmatched bases: 9. This CDR3 is built from 15 residues. Germline CDR1 reads MNHEY; CDR2 reads SMNVEV (reference sequence). The CDR3 coding sequence is TGTGCCAGCAGTCCCCGGGGGGGGTTGATAGAGACCCAGTACTTC. It yields the protein CASSPRGGLIETQYF.

This chain connects TRBV25-1 to TRBJ2-1, with a possible D match to TRBD1 (5 bases). Trimming shortened V by 5 bases and J by 9 bases, and 17 bases separated the two germline ends. Germline V lookup: CDR1 MGHDK, CDR2 SYGVNS. This CDR3 has 14 residues. The CDR3 DNA reads TGTGCCAGCAGTCTCGGACAAGCGAGAGGTGAGCAGTTCTTC. Its translation: CASSLGQARGEQFF.

This chain links TRBV6-1 with TRBJ1-3; D is perhaps TRBD1 (5 bases). This CDR3 contains 15 residues. Germline V lookup: CDR1 MNHNS, CDR2 SASEGT. The ends were cut back, 2 bases at V and 4 bases at J, with 12 bases in the middle. CDR3 in DNA: TGTGCCAGCAGTGAACCCGGAAGGGGAGGAAACACCATATATTTT. It codes for CASSEPGRGGNTIYF.

The chain joins TRBV2 to TRBJ2-5; the D call may be TRBD1 or TRBD2 (5 bases each). CDR3 length equals 13 residues. The germline V gene has CDR1 SNHLY and CDR2 FYNNEI. V was cut by 6 bases and J by 3 bases, with 11 bases left in between. Here the CDR3 DNA reads TGTGCCAGCAGGAGGGGCAGGGAAGAGACCCAGTACTTC. It is translated as CASRRGREETQYF.

This clone was observed a single time. This chain joins TRBV19 and TRBJ1-5; perhaps TRBD1 as D (5 bases). Germline V gene sequence: CDR1 LNHDA, CDR2 SQIVND (reference sequence). This CDR3 has 16 amino acids. Trimming took off 3 bases at V and 4 bases at J, with 16 bases between the two ends. In nucleotides, the CDR3 is TGTGCCAGTAGTATTGCGGGGGTGTTGGGGAATCAGCCCCAGCATTTT. Translated, it gives CASSIAGVLGNQPQHF.

This clone appeared a single time. The chain recombines TRBV7-9 with TRBJ1-1; D is perhaps TRBD1 (6 bases). Germline CDR1 and CDR2: SEHNR and FQNEAQ (reference sequence). This CDR3 is 14 amino acids long. V was trimmed by 1 base and J by 6 bases, leaving 12 bases between them. CDR3 DNA sequence: TGTGCCAGCAGCTTAGTGGCGGGGGCAGCTGAAGCTTTCTTT. The encoded protein is CASSLVAGAAEAFF.

This rearrangement joins TRBV29-1 to TRBJ2-4; D is ambiguous. This CDR3 comprises 13 residues. V was trimmed by 6 bases and J by 0 bases, leaving 9 bases between them. Germline assignment: CDR1 SQVTM and CDR2 ANQGSEA. This chain's CDR3 is CSVALRAKNIQYF. In DNA form, the CDR3 reads TGCAGCGTCGCCTTAAGAGCCAAAAACATTCAGTACTTC. The full variable domain, rest sourced from reference TRBV29-1 and TRBJ2-4, is SAVISQKPSRDICQRGTSLTIQCQVDSQVTMMFWYRQQPGQSLTLIATANQGSEATYESGFVIDKFPISRPNLTFSTLTVSNMSPEDSSIYLCSVALRAKNIQYFGAGTRLSVL.

This chain connects TRBV28 to TRBJ2-1; D is uncertain. The CDR3 runs 11 residues. CDR1 MDHEN and CDR2 SYDVKM come from the germline V gene. V lost 5 bases and J lost 4, with 3 bases in between. The CDR3 region has the DNA TGTGCCAGCAGTGCGTACAATGAGCAGTTCTTC. Its translation is CASSAYNEQFF.

V gene TRBV7-2 combines with J gene TRBJ2-1, with 8 bases matching TRBD2. The V gene's germline CDR1 is SGHTA and CDR2 FQGNSA. Losses at the gene ends were 5 bases for V and 4 bases for J; bases not matched to a gene: 7. The CDR3 is 15 amino acids. For the CDR3, the DNA is TGTGCCAGCAGCCAACTAGCGGAACCGTACAATGAGCAGTTCTTC. This translates into CASSQLAEPYNEQFF.

The gene calls are TRBV7-9 and TRBJ1-1; D remains ambiguous. V gave up 4 bases and J gave up 3 bases, with 18 bases separating them. The CDR3 runs to 16 residues. Germline CDR1 reads SEHNR; CDR2 reads FQNEAQ (reference sequence). In nucleotides, the CDR3 is TGTGCCAGCAGCTCCGGGCCGGACGGGTGGGACACTGAAGCTTTCTTT. This codes for CASSSGPDGWDTEAFF.

The V call is TRBV30, the J call TRBJ1-1; D uncertain. V was trimmed by 1 base and J by 8 bases, leaving 11 bases between them. CDR1 and CDR2 (germline): GTSNPN, SVGIG (reference sequence). The CDR3 is 12 amino acids. The CDR3 sequence: CAWSEASQEAFF. Here the CDR3 DNA reads TGTGCCTGGAGTGAGGCCAGCCAAGAAGCTTTCTTT.

V and J are TRBV5-1 and TRBJ1-2; D call uncertain. V gave up 0 bases and J gave up 8 bases, with 11 bases separating them. The CDR3 has 13 amino acids. Germline values: CDR1 SGHRS, CDR2 YFSETQ. The CDR3 here is CASSLVSGSGYTF. The CDR3 bases are TGCGCCAGCAGCTTGGTGTCTGGGTCCGGCTACACCTTC.

The chain combines TRBV5-1 with TRBJ2-2; 7 bases are shared with TRBD2. Germline lookup yields CDR1 SGHRS and CDR2 YFSETQ. V was pared by 6 bases and J by 5 bases, with 7 bases of the junction left unmatched. This CDR3 is built from 14 residues. The CDR3 reads CASTGGGITGELFF. In DNA, the CDR3 is TGCGCCAGCACGGGGGGAGGAATAACCGGGGAGCTGTTTTTT.

The chain combines TRBV16 with TRBJ2-3; the D is unclear. Trimming removed 2 bases at V and 0 bases at J, with 9 bases between. The CDR3 runs to 15 residues. Germline CDR1 KGHSY, CDR2 FQNENV. The CDR3 reads CASSQITLSTDTQYF. The CDR3 nucleotides are TGTGCCAGCAGCCAAATCACTCTAAGCACAGATACGCAGTATTTT.

The CDR3 spells CASSLGGGVTEAFF. As DNA, the CDR3 is TGTGCCAGCAGTTTGGGAGGGGGCGTCACTGAAGCTTTCTTT. The rearrangement joins TRBV27 to TRBJ1-1; 7 bases agree with TRBD1. CDR3 size: 14 residues. After removal of 3 bases from V and 4 bases from J, the junction contained 5 bases not matched to a gene. Germline CDR1 MNHEY, CDR2 SMNVEV (reference sequence).

The rearrangement uses TRBV7-2 and TRBJ1-1; possibly TRBD1 for D (6 bases). The CDR3 extends over 17 amino acids. Germline CDR1 reads SGHTA; CDR2 reads FQGNSA. Between the trimmed V and J ends, which lost 2 bases and 4 bases, there was a span of 20 bases. The CDR3 is CASSLNRDGGPTTEAFF. The CDR3 nucleotides are TGTGCCAGCAGCTTAAATAGGGACGGGGGGCCGACCACTGAAGCTTTCTTT.